This T cell receptor beta chain was recorded in a study of cytomegalovirus exposure and HLA in healthy donors. Findings of the study overall: High specificity and sensitivity for cytomegalovirus status were reported for the classifier. Some public TCRs appeared in many individuals, while most sequences were rare.

A remark on this clone: Its specificity is unknown.

The CDR3 length is 15 residues. The V gene end was trimmed by 8 bases and the J gene end by 0 bases; junction bases not matched to a gene: 5. Looked up from germline, CDR1 is PRHDT and CDR2 is FYEKMQ (reference sequence). Primers included in the PCR were 60 Vbeta and 13 Jbeta primers. TCRdb's copy holds only in-frame clones and misses some; the assay was immunoSEQ multiplex PCR. Of around 90,000 clones listed, nearly 80% are singletons. The material sequenced was PBMCs. The sequence came from a middle-aged woman in good health and CMV-seronegative. The J gene is TRBJ2-2, the V gene TRBV13; 8 bases agree with TRBD2. The CDR3 is CASDMTSANTGELFF. In DNA, the CDR3 is TGTGCCAGCGACATGACTAGCGCGAACACCGGGGAGCTGTTTTTT.